The rows below give T cell receptor beta chains drawn from one sample of a study of blood T cell repertoires in COVID-19. This table comes from immunoSEQ multiplex PCR, and its TCRdb copy is limited to in-frame clones, with some not included. The sample comprises approximately 270,000 clones, 84% of which are singletons, and less than 20% rests with the top ten. Input material: peripheral blood. The source is a person aged 65-85 years with COVID-19, enrolled during active disease. The CDR3 runs from the conserved cysteine through the conserved F or W. A D gene is named only where the DNA matches it firmly. The size of a clone is reported for some rows only, either as once, few or many, or as a class for expanded clones.

size: NA; D: NA; J: TRBJ1-5; V: TRBV28; DNA: TGTGCCAGCAGTTTCAGATATAGCAATCAGCCCCAGCATTTT; CDR3: CASSFRYSNQPQHF
size: few; D: TRBD2; J: TRBJ2-5; V: TRBV5-4; DNA: TGTGCCAGCAGCTCAACCGGGACTAGCGGGAGTCAGGAAGGAGAGACCCAGTACTTC; CDR3: CASSSTGTSGSQEGETQYF
size: NA; D: TRBD1; J: TRBJ1-1; V: TRBV4-1; DNA: TGCGCCAGCAGCCCCTCGGGACAGGGACTTCCCGGGGCTGAAGCTTTCTTT; CDR3: CASSPSGQGLPGAEAFF
size: NA; D: NA; J: TRBJ1-1; V: TRBV19; DNA: TGTGCCAGTAGTATAAGGGTGGGGGCAGAAGCTTTCTTT; CDR3: CASSIRVGAEAFF
size: NA; D: NA; J: TRBJ1-6; V: TRBV28; DNA: TGTGCCAGCAGTTGGGGGGGGGCAGACAGGTCGAATTCACCCCTCCACTTT; CDR3: CASSWGGADRSNSPLHF
size: NA; D: TRBD1; J: TRBJ1-4; V: TRBV19; DNA: TGTGCCGGGTCCGGGACAGACGATGAAAAACTGTTTTTT; CDR3: CAGSGTDDEKLFF
size: once; D: NA; J: TRBJ1-6; V: TRBV5-7; DNA: TGTGCCAGCACCCATGAGGGCAATTCACCCCTCCACTTT; CDR3: CASTHEGNSPLHF
size: NA; D: NA; J: TRBJ1-1; V: TRBV11-2; DNA: TGTGCCAGCAGCCCCCCCGGCGGGGGGAAAGCTTTCTTT; CDR3: CASSPPGGGKAFF
size: NA; D: TRBD2; J: TRBJ2-3; V: TRBV5-1; DNA: TGCGCCAGCAGTTCAACCCGGGGGGGCCGAGAGGATACGCAGTATTTT; CDR3: CASSSTRGGREDTQYF
size: once; D: TRBD1; J: TRBJ1-5; V: TRBV18; DNA: TGTGCCAGCTCACCCCCGGGACAGAATAGCAATCAGCCCCAGCATTTT; CDR3: CASSPPGQNSNQPQHF
size: NA; D: NA; J: TRBJ2-2; V: TRBV11-2; DNA: TGTGCCAGCAGCTTATCGGTCACAGCACCCGGGGAGCTGTTTTTT; CDR3: CASSLSVTAPGELFF
size: NA; D: TRBD2; J: TRBJ2-1; V: TRBV7-3; DNA: TGTGCCAGCAGCACCCGACTAGCGGCCTACAATGAGCAGTTCTTC; CDR3: CASSTRLAAYNEQFF
size: NA; D: TRBD1; J: TRBJ1-2; V: TRBV5-1; DNA: TGCGCCAGCAGCATGGGGACAGGGGGCCTTTACTATGGCTACACCTTC; CDR3: CASSMGTGGLYYGYTF
size: many; D: NA; J: TRBJ1-1; V: TRBV3-1/TRBV3-2; DNA: TGTGCCAGCAGCCAAGTGGGGACACCGAACACTGAAGCTTTCTTT; CDR3: CASSQVGTPNTEAFF
size: NA; D: TRBD2; J: TRBJ2-5; V: TRBV12-3/TRBV12-4; DNA: TGTGCCAGCACCCCGGGGGGGATTGAGACCCAGTACTTC; CDR3: CASTPGGIETQYF
size: NA; D: NA; J: TRBJ1-2; V: TRBV3-1/TRBV3-2; DNA: TGTGCCAGCAGCCAGAGCAACTATGGCTACACCTTC; CDR3: CASSQSNYGYTF
size: few; D: TRBD1; J: TRBJ2-1; V: TRBV4-3; DNA: TGCGCCAGCAGCCAAACCCCTACAGGGGGATTCTACAATGAGCAGTTCTTC; CDR3: CASSQTPTGGFYNEQFF
size: NA; D: TRBD2; J: TRBJ2-7; V: TRBV10-3; DNA: TGTGCCACCCGACTAGCGGGAGAGGGCGAGCAGTACTTC; CDR3: CATRLAGEGEQYF
size: NA; D: NA; J: TRBJ1-2; V: TRBV29-1; DNA: TGCAGCGTTGACTCTCGACAGGTGGAAGGGGGCTATGGCTACACCTTC; CDR3: CSVDSRQVEGGYGYTF
size: NA; D: NA; J: TRBJ2-2; V: TRBV5-1; DNA: TGCGCCAGCAGCTCGGGGGAGAGGGGCACCGGGGAGCTGTTTTTT; CDR3: CASSSGERGTGELFF
size: NA; D: TRBD1; J: TRBJ1-1; V: TRBV2; DNA: TGTGCTACGAGAAAAGGGGGGACAGTGAGGAATGAGGCTGAAGCTTTCTTT; CDR3: CATRKGGTVRNEAEAFF
size: once; D: TRBD1; J: TRBJ2-1; V: TRBV6-5; DNA: TGTGCCAGCAGTTTCGACGACAGGGGGCGAAATGAGCAGTTCTTC; CDR3: CASSFDDRGRNEQFF
size: once; D: TRBD1; J: TRBJ1-1; V: TRBV7-9; DNA: TGTGCCAGCAGCTTTACAGGGGGTTTGAACACTGAAGCTTTCTTT; CDR3: CASSFTGGLNTEAFF
size: NA; D: NA; J: TRBJ1-1; V: TRBV27; DNA: TGTGCCAGCAGTTCCAGGCCCCTGAACACTGAAGCTTTCTTT; CDR3: CASSSRPLNTEAFF
size: NA; D: TRBD2; J: TRBJ2-3; V: TRBV18; DNA: TGTGCCAGCTCACCCGCGATGCAAGCGGGAGGCCAGGATACGCAGTATTTT; CDR3: CASSPAMQAGGQDTQYF
size: NA; D: NA; J: TRBJ2-1; V: TRBV7-2; DNA: TGTGCCAGCAGCTTAATGCGGGCGCCCTCGGATGAGCAGTTCTTC; CDR3: CASSLMRAPSDEQFF
size: NA; D: TRBD1; J: TRBJ1-2; V: TRBV14; DNA: TGTGCCAGCAGCCAGAGGACAGGGAGCTTTGGCTACACCTTC; CDR3: CASSQRTGSFGYTF
size: NA; D: TRBD1; J: TRBJ1-6; V: TRBV9; DNA: TGTGCCAGCAGCGTCGACAGGGGACGATTCTCACCCCTCCACTTT; CDR3: CASSVDRGRFSPLHF
size: NA; D: TRBD2; J: TRBJ2-6; V: TRBV2; DNA: TGTGCCGCTTGGGGAGGGTACGGGGCCAACGTCCTGACTTTC; CDR3: CAAWGGYGANVLTF
size: NA; D: NA; J: TRBJ2-1; V: TRBV6-5; DNA: TGTGCCAGCAGGAGCTCGAGGGCTGGGAATGAGCAGTTCTTC; CDR3: CASRSSRAGNEQFF
size: NA; D: TRBD1; J: TRBJ1-5; V: TRBV23-1; DNA: TGCGCCAGCAGTCATACAGGAACCGACAGGGATTGGCAGCCCCAGCATTTT; CDR3: CASSHTGTDRDWQPQHF
size: NA; D: TRBD1; J: TRBJ1-1; V: TRBV5-1; DNA: TGCGCCAGCAGCTTCTCGGTAGGGGGCGGAGAGACTGAAGCTTTCTTT; CDR3: CASSFSVGGGETEAFF
size: NA; D: NA; J: TRBJ1-1; V: TRBV12-3/TRBV12-4; DNA: TGTGCCAGCGACACGAGGCAGGGCACAGAAGCTTTCTTT; CDR3: CASDTRQGTEAFF
size: NA; D: NA; J: TRBJ1-5; V: TRBV6-2/TRBV6-3; DNA: TGTGCCAGCAGTTACCCGCGGGACCGCCGGGCCTCGCCCCAGCATTTT; CDR3: CASSYPRDRRASPQHF
size: once; D: NA; J: TRBJ2-1; V: TRBV19; DNA: TGTGCCAGTAGTATAGCTGCGGCCAATGAGCAGTTCTTC; CDR3: CASSIAAANEQFF
size: NA; D: TRBD2; J: TRBJ2-1; V: TRBV7-8; DNA: TGTGCCAGCAGCCGCGCGGGGGGGCGGGGTTTCTACAATGAGCAGTTCTTC; CDR3: CASSRAGGRGFYNEQFF
size: NA; D: TRBD2; J: TRBJ2-7; V: TRBV7-8; DNA: TGTGCCAGCAGCTTAGAAGCGCGGGGGAACTCCTACGAGCAGTACTTC; CDR3: CASSLEARGNSYEQYF
size: NA; D: NA; J: TRBJ2-5; V: TRBV5-5; DNA: TGTGCCAGCAGTTGGGGCGCGGAAGAGACCCAGTACTTC; CDR3: CASSWGAEETQYF
size: NA; D: TRBD1; J: TRBJ2-7; V: TRBV27; DNA: TGTGCCAGCAGCTACAGGGGGTCCGAGCAGTACTTC; CDR3: CASSYRGSEQYF
size: NA; D: TRBD2; J: TRBJ2-1; V: TRBV6-4; DNA: TGTGCCAGCAGTGACGGCAGCGGGGGGTGGAATGAGCAGTTCTTC; CDR3: CASSDGSGGWNEQFF
size: NA; D: NA; J: TRBJ2-3; V: TRBV10-3; DNA: TGTGCCATCAACGACGGCGGAGATACGCAGTATTTT; CDR3: CAINDGGDTQYF
size: NA; D: TRBD1; J: TRBJ2-7; V: TRBV5-1; DNA: TGCGCCAGCAGCTTGTTCCCCGGGACAGAGTCCTACGAGCAGTACTTC; CDR3: CASSLFPGTESYEQYF
size: NA; D: TRBD1; J: TRBJ1-4; V: TRBV7-3; DNA: TGTGCCAGCAGCCAGGGGACAGGGGAAAAACTGTTTTTT; CDR3: CASSQGTGEKLFF
size: NA; D: TRBD1; J: TRBJ1-6; V: TRBV28; DNA: TGTGCCAGCCGCACCGGGACAGGGCTTAGATATAATTCACCCCTCCACTTT; CDR3: CASRTGTGLRYNSPLHF
size: NA; D: TRBD2; J: TRBJ2-5; V: TRBV5-1; DNA: TGCGCCAGCAGCTCTAATAGCGGGGGACGGGAGACCCAGTACTTC; CDR3: CASSSNSGGRETQYF
size: NA; D: NA; J: TRBJ1-2; V: TRBV7-9; DNA: TGTGCCAGCAGCTTACAAACAGGATTCTATGGCTACACCTTC; CDR3: CASSLQTGFYGYTF
size: NA; D: NA; J: TRBJ2-7; V: TRBV7-8; DNA: TGTGCCAGCAGCTTTAGGGAGCCCGAGCAGTACTTC; CDR3: CASSFREPEQYF
size: NA; D: TRBD1; J: TRBJ1-1; V: TRBV10-3; DNA: TGTGCCATCAGGACAGGGGACTCGAACACTGAAGCTTTCTTT; CDR3: CAIRTGDSNTEAFF
size: NA; D: TRBD1; J: TRBJ1-4; V: TRBV28; DNA: TGTGCTAGCAGTAAAACAGGGGGCGGGGAAAAACTGTTTTTT; CDR3: CASSKTGGGEKLFF
size: NA; D: NA; J: TRBJ1-1; V: TRBV3-1/TRBV3-2; DNA: TGTGCCAGCAGTTCGCCAGGGATGAACACTGAAGCTTTCTTT; CDR3: CASSSPGMNTEAFF
size: NA; D: NA; J: TRBJ2-1; V: TRBV14; DNA: TGTGCCAGCAGCCAAGAGCTAGGCGGAGACAATGAGCAGTTCTTC; CDR3: CASSQELGGDNEQFF
size: NA; D: TRBD1; J: TRBJ1-5; V: TRBV19; DNA: TGTGCCAGTAGTACAGGGGGTTCTAGCAATCAGCCCCAGCATTTT; CDR3: CASSTGGSSNQPQHF
size: NA; D: TRBD1; J: TRBJ1-2; V: TRBV19; DNA: TGTGCCAGTAGGGGACAGGCCCTTAACCTCTATGGCTACACCTTC; CDR3: CASRGQALNLYGYTF
size: few; D: NA; J: TRBJ1-1; V: TRBV4-3; DNA: TGCGCCAGCAGCCAAGCTATAGGGGTTGACACTGAAGCTTTCTTT; CDR3: CASSQAIGVDTEAFF
size: once; D: NA; J: TRBJ1-5; V: TRBV6-5; DNA: TGTGCCAGCAGTTGGGAGGGTAGTATTCAGCCCCAGCATTTT; CDR3: CASSWEGSIQPQHF
size: NA; D: TRBD2; J: TRBJ2-3; V: TRBV4-3; DNA: TGCGCCAGCAGCCAAGACGGGAGGTTCGCAGATACGCAGTATTTT; CDR3: CASSQDGRFADTQYF
size: NA; D: NA; J: TRBJ2-2; V: TRBV6-1; DNA: TGTGCCAGCAGCGAAGTTCCCGCCGGGGTACCCGGGACCGGGGAGCTGTTTTTT; CDR3: CASSEVPAGVPGTGELFF
size: NA; D: NA; J: TRBJ1-5; V: TRBV19; DNA: TGTGCCAGTAGTGGAGGCTTGGATCAGCCCCAGCATTTT; CDR3: CASSGGLDQPQHF
size: NA; D: TRBD1; J: TRBJ1-6; V: TRBV5-1; DNA: TGCGCCAGCAGCCCAGGGGGATATAATTCACCCCTCCACTTT; CDR3: CASSPGGYNSPLHF